A single sample is the source of the 23 T cell receptor beta chains below, sequenced in a study of T cell responses to AZD1222 COVID-19 vaccine (dated by TCRdb to the early 2020s). To prepare the library, the immunoSEQ multiplex PCR assay was applied. In TCRdb, the immuneACCESS table is reduced to in-frame sequences with V and J assigned. These tables do not hold every clone; where another copy was compared, an unresolved V gene accounts for under half, and the others remain unexplained. The sample has fewer than 110,000 clones on record, roughly 90% of them singletons. Clones ranked in the top ten supply 16% of the sample. According to the study, the label for this sample's time point signals: baseline before first vaccination. The source was peripheral blood, collected on day 0 of AZD1222 vaccination. The origin of the receptors is an adult in good health.

The V gene is TRBV11-2, the J gene TRBJ1-1; a possible D gene is TRBD1 (6 bases). This CDR3 has 13 residues. CDR1 and CDR2 (germline): SGHAT, FQNNGV. V lost 6 bases to trimming and J lost 1 base, with 9 bases between them. DNA for the CDR3: TGTGCCAGCAGTACGGACAGGAACACTGAAGCTTTCTTT. Translated, it gives CASSTDRNTEAFF.

Concerning this clone itself: Within the sample, other DNA sequences also encode this same CDR3. This chain joins TRBV27 and TRBJ2-6; TRBD1 or TRBD2 may be the D gene (5 bases each). Between the trimmed V and J ends, which lost 6 bases and 0 bases, there was a span of 12 bases. Germline CDR1 reads MNHEY; CDR2 reads SMNVEV (reference sequence). This CDR3 contains 16 residues. As DNA, the CDR3 is TGTGCCAGCAGCTCGGGACGGCTCTCTGGGGCCAACGTCCTGACTTTC. Its protein is CASSSGRLSGANVLTF.

This chain uses TRBV7-3 with TRBJ2-1, with D unresolved. Trimming left V 5 bases short and J 1 base short, with 12 bases between. Germline assignment: CDR1 SGHTA and CDR2 FQGTGA. The CDR3 length is 15 residues. The CDR3 DNA reads as TGTGCCAGCAGCCCTAGTGATACGTCCTACAATGAGCAGTTCTTC. This translates into CASSPSDTSYNEQFF.

This clone appeared once. The J gene is TRBJ1-6, the V gene TRBV11-2; perhaps TRBD1 as D (5 bases). CDR3 length: 16 residues. CDR1 and CDR2 from the germline V gene are SGHAT and FQNNGV. The ends were cut back, 5 bases at V and 5 bases at J, with 16 bases in the middle. As DNA, the CDR3 is TGTGCCAGCAGCCCGTGGTGGACACAGGATAATTCACCCCTCCACTTT. Its protein is CASSPWWTQDNSPLHF.

This chain links TRBV6-5 with TRBJ1-6; no definite D call. CDR1 MNHEY and CDR2 SVGAGI come from the germline V gene. The CDR3 runs 12 residues. Trimming removed 7 bases at V and 7 bases at J, with 8 bases between. This CDR3 reads CASKPANSPLHF. The CDR3 DNA sequence: TGTGCCAGCAAACCAGCGAATTCACCCCTCCACTTT.

V and J are TRBV2 and TRBJ1-1; D not resolved. Germline assignment: CDR1 SNHLY and CDR2 FYNNEI. V dropped 4 bases and J dropped 1 base, with 10 bases sitting between them. This CDR3 region has 14 residues. The CDR3 protein is CASSVRPENTEAFF. The CDR3 DNA sequence: TGTGCCAGCAGTGTCCGGCCGGAGAACACTGAAGCTTTCTTT.

V gene TRBV7-3 combines with J gene TRBJ1-1; 7 nucleotides align to TRBD1. This CDR3 contains 15 residues. CDR1 and CDR2 (germline): SGHTA, FQGTGA. V gave up 2 bases and J gave up 0 bases; unmatched junction bases: 3. The CDR3 is CASSLGQAMNTEAFF. CDR3 DNA: TGTGCCAGCAGCTTAGGACAGGCTATGAACACTGAAGCTTTCTTT.

This chain joins TRBV6-5 and TRBJ2-1; D is perhaps TRBD2 (5 bases). This CDR3 region has 14 residues. The V end lost 11 bases, the J end lost 10 bases, and 24 bases lay between the germline ends. The germline V gene has CDR1 MNHEY and CDR2 SVGAGI. The CDR3 region has the DNA TGTGCCGTTAGAGGTGGGAGAGGACTTAGAGAGCAGTTCTTC. This sequence encodes CAVRGGRGLREQFF.

DNA for the CDR3: TGTGCCAGCAGCCAACAGGGCGATTCCTACAATGAGCAGTTCTTC. It is translated as CASSQQGDSYNEQFF. The chain has TRBV3-1 (or the pseudogene TRBV3-2) and TRBJ2-1; tentative D call: TRBD1 (5 bases). In germline, CDR1 is LGHDT, CDR2 YNNKEL (reference sequence). V lost 2 bases and J 1 base, leaving 9 bases between the germline ends. The CDR3 is made up of 15 amino acids.

This chain connects TRBV3-1 (or the pseudogene TRBV3-2) to TRBJ1-4, with no clear D. Germline assignment: CDR1 LGHDT and CDR2 YNNKEL (reference sequence). This CDR3 contains 15 residues. V lost 7 bases and J 6 bases, leaving 18 bases between the germline ends. CDR3 sequence (DNA): TGTGCCAGCAACCACCGAGGTGGTGGGGATGAAAAACTGTTTTTT. As protein: CASNHRGGGDEKLFF.

This rearrangement joins TRBV18 to TRBJ1-4; D unclear. Germline V lookup: CDR1 KGHSH, CDR2 LQKENI. This CDR3 spans 17 amino acids. V was pared by 3 bases and J by 0 bases, with 14 bases between. The CDR3 sequence is CASSPNSDYATNEKLFF. The CDR3 DNA reads as TGTGCCAGCTCACCGAATTCAGACTATGCAACTAATGAAAAACTGTTTTTT.

V gene TRBV11-1 combines with J gene TRBJ1-4; no clear D. Trimming shortened V by 1 base and J by 10 bases, and 16 bases separated the two germline ends. CDR3 length: 15 residues. Germline lookup yields CDR1 SGHAT and CDR2 FQDESV (reference sequence). CDR3 sequence reads: CASSLGQDQDGKLFF. The CDR3 nucleotides read TGTGCCAGCAGCTTAGGGCAGGACCAGGATGGAAAACTGTTTTTT.

The rearrangement joins TRBV3-1 (or the pseudogene TRBV3-2) to TRBJ1-2; the D is unclear. Germline assignment: CDR1 LGHDT and CDR2 YNNKEL (reference sequence). CDR3 length: 13 amino acids. V was shortened by 1 base and J by 7 bases, with 10 bases between the two germline ends. The CDR3 loop reads CASSQVIGGGYTF. CDR3 in DNA: TGTGCCAGCAGCCAAGTAATCGGAGGTGGCTACACCTTC.

The V gene is TRBV7-9, the J gene TRBJ1-1; D gene unclear. Germline V gene lookup returns CDR1 SEHNR and CDR2 FQNEAQ (reference sequence). V lost 2 bases and J 1 base, leaving 5 bases between the germline ends. This CDR3 spans 13 amino acids. CDR3 residues: CASSLQANTEAFF. The CDR3, as DNA: TGTGCCAGCAGCTTACAAGCGAACACTGAAGCTTTCTTT.

This sequence joins TRBV27 and TRBJ1-2; tentative D call: TRBD1 (5 bases). V lost 4 bases to trimming and J lost 4 bases, with 13 bases between them. Germline-derived CDR1 and CDR2 are MNHEY and SMNVEV (reference sequence). The CDR3 runs 14 residues. CDR3 sequence: CASSWGGEAYGYTF. The CDR3 DNA follows: TGTGCCAGCAGTTGGGGGGGGGAGGCCTATGGCTACACCTTC.

This chain joins TRBV6-6 and TRBJ1-3; no reliable D call. Trimming pared 8 bases from V and 0 bases from J, leaving 11 bases between. CDR1 MNHNY and CDR2 SVGAGI come from the germline V gene (reference sequence). CDR3 length: 14 amino acids. In DNA, the CDR3 is TGTGCCAGCTCAGTGCCGAGCTCTGGAAACACCATATATTTT. Residues: CASSVPSSGNTIYF.

J is TRBJ2-3 and V is TRBV24-1, with TRBD2 matching 9 bases. Losses at the gene ends were 6 bases for V and 1 base for J; bases not matched to a gene: 1. CDR3 length: 14 amino acids. Germline values: CDR1 KGHDR, CDR2 SFDVKD. CDR3 sequence reads: CATSQREGTDTQYF. DNA for the CDR3: TGTGCCACCAGTCAGCGGGAGGGCACAGATACGCAGTATTTT.

The count of this clone is one. The chain links TRBV7-2 to TRBJ2-7; TRBD2 agrees at 15 bases. The trim removed 2 bases at V and 4 bases at J, leaving 6 bases unmatched. The CDR3 has 17 amino acids. Germline-derived CDR1 and CDR2 are SGHTA and FQGNSA. CDR3 region: CASSLWGLAGGNYEQYF. DNA for the CDR3: TGTGCCAGCAGCTTATGGGGACTAGCGGGAGGAAATTACGAGCAGTACTTC.

V gene TRBV19 combines with J gene TRBJ1-4; TRBD1 matches 8 bases. This CDR3 contains 15 residues. Germline V CDR1 and CDR2: LNHDA, SQIVND (reference sequence). Trimming removed 1 base from V and 6 bases from J; junction bases left unmatched: 4. The CDR3 DNA sequence: TGTGCCAGTAGTATAGTGGAGACAGGGGATGAAAAACTGTTTTTT. This gives the protein CASSIVETGDEKLFF.

The genes are TRBV4-1 and TRBJ1-5; TRBD1 agrees at 7 bases. The CDR3 consists of 17 residues. The J segment lost 2 bases and the V segment lost 1 base, leaving 8 bases of the junction unmatched. Per the germline V gene, CDR1 is MGHRA and CDR2 is YSYEKL. CDR3 in DNA: TGCGCCAGCAGCCAAGTATTGATAGGGGGCCGCAATCAGCCCCAGCATTTT. It specifies CASSQVLIGGRNQPQHF.

This sequence joins TRBV3-1 (or the pseudogene TRBV3-2) and TRBJ1-2; D not resolved. This CDR3 is built from 13 residues. V was pared by 1 base and J by 0 bases, with 3 bases between. Looked up from germline, CDR1 is LGHDT and CDR2 is YNNKEL (reference sequence). Here the CDR3 reads CASSQGPNYGYTF. As DNA, the CDR3 is TGTGCCAGCAGCCAAGGCCCTAACTATGGCTACACCTTC.

The rearrangement uses TRBV6-5 and TRBJ1-5; weak D call: TRBD1 (6 bases). This CDR3 spans 14 amino acids. CDR1 and CDR2 (germline): MNHEY, SVGAGI. V lost 7 bases and J 0 bases, leaving 10 bases between the germline ends. CDR3 amino acids: CASTPGHSNQPQHF. In nucleotides, the CDR3 is TGTGCCAGCACGCCGGGACATAGCAATCAGCCCCAGCATTTT.

The chain has TRBV3-1 (or the pseudogene TRBV3-2) and TRBJ1-5; tentatively, D is TRBD1 (5 bases). V lost 4 bases to trimming and J lost 4 bases, with 8 bases between them. Germline values: CDR1 LGHDT, CDR2 YNNKEL (reference sequence). The CDR3 has 13 residues. Here the CDR3 reads CASSPGLNQPQHF. CDR3 coding DNA: TGTGCCAGCAGCCCGGGACTTAATCAGCCCCAGCATTTT.